This T cell receptor beta chain originates from a study of T cells after yellow fever vaccination (dated 2019 in TCRdb). With regard to the full study: The SMART-Seq v4 Ultra Low Input RNA kit was used to prepare libraries from fractions with low cell numbers. To follow T-cell clones before and after primary and booster YFV17D yellow fever vaccination, bulk TCR alpha and beta repertoires were sequenced over time. Two healthy male donors, one aged 18 to 29 and one aged 30 to 40 years, made up the cohort. Bulk PBMC replicates and cell subsets were isolated from blood drawn at multiple timepoints before and after both primary and secondary immunization. Findings and caveats that apply to the study as a whole: Compared with the primary T-cell response, the secondary T-cell response was faster but weaker, reaching its peak on day 5 rather than on day 15. FACS-sorted repertoires could contain abundant contaminating clonotypes from the bulk population, so computational filtering was required. Only two donors were included in the study, so the extent to which the findings can be generalized is limited. Most clones expanded after primary vaccination (almost 97% of CD4 and about 85% of CD8) were re-detected after the booster, suggesting that broad memory maintenance occurred. A small fraction of clonotypes showed up in both the CD4 and CD8 compartments, probably as a result of convergent recombination.

The sample's treatment or condition label is to be understood as: live attenuated yellow fever vaccine strain. A standard Ficoll-Paque protocol was used to isolate PBMCs from peripheral blood. Dynabeads CD4 and CD8 positive selection kits were used to isolate CD4 and CD8 T-cell fractions. RNA was extracted with TriZol from bulk PBMCs, CD4 and CD8 fractions, and dextramer-positive and dextramer-negative fractions. Synthesis of TCR cDNA relied on 5'RACE template switching, a step that introduced a universal primer site along with unique molecular identifiers. Priming of cDNA synthesis was performed from both the TCR alpha and TCR beta constant segments. Libraries were amplified in two PCR steps, with sample barcodes and sequencing adapters added in the second step. Sequencing of libraries was done on Illumina HiSeq 2500 (2x100 bp) or NovaSeq (2x150 bp). The study's own analysis went as follows. MIGEC handled demultiplexing of reads and collapsing into UMI consensus sequences, while MiXCR performed V(D)J alignment. Using edgeR on replicate PBMC samples, clonotypes were called vaccine-responding if FDR was below 0.01 and the log2 fold change was above 5 up to day 15. CD4 or CD8 identity was assigned to each bulk clonotype according to whether the clonotype was present at higher abundance in the sequenced CD4 repertoire or the sequenced CD8 repertoire. TCRdb trimmed the raw reads at Q25, called clones with MiXCR and kept productive beta chains. Each CDR3 protein gets just one entry, which takes the most common genes and DNA from the rows behind it. None of the V and J calls come from the authors' own analysis; TCRdb made them. This sample gives approximately 120,000 distinct CDR3 sequences in total; 7.4% of them show up just once. The ten largest clones add up to 2.5% of the sample.

Looking up the germline V gene yields CDR1 LGHNA and CDR2 YSLEER. V lost 7 bases and J lost 4 bases; the stretch between them is 22 bases long. The CDR3 contains 16 residues, cysteine and phenylalanine counted. The read is trimmed to its CDR3 DNA, 48 bases read in frame from base 1. This clonotype appeared many times. The antigen it binds to is not known. Per-base quality was not reported, and no clone a single base away is much larger than it. This TCR derives from a man between 18 and 29 years old who received the YFV17D yellow fever vaccine. The source was CD4+ T cells sorted from PBMCs, collected about 10 days after the first yellow fever vaccination. This sequence uses TRBV4-3 and TRBJ1-1, with the D segment identity uncertain. At the DNA level, the sequence is TGCGCCAGCACCGATGATCCCGGGCTGGGGAGCACTGAAGCTTTCTTT. This codes for CASTDDPGLGSTEAFF.